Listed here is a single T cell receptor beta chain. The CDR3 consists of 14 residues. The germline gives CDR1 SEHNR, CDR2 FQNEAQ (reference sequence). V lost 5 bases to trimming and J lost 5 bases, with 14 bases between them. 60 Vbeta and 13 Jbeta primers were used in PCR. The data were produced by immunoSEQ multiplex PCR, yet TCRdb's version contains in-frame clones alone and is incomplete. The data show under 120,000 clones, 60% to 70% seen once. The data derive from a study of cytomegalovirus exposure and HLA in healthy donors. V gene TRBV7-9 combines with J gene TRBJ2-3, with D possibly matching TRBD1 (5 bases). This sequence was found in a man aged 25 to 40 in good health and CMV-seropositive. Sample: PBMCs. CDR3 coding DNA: TGTGCCAGCAGCCAGGACATCGGAAGAGATACGCAGTATTTT. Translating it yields CASSQDIGRDTQYF.